This T cell receptor (beta chain) was retrieved from a study of molecular identifiers for immune sequencing clone quantification. Generation of bulk TCR libraries relied on previously described methods and listed TCR primers. TCRdb redid the calling of the PCR reads with MiXCR, one entry per CDR3 protein. The repertoire holds 37,000 or so distinct CDR3 sequences, 24% seen once, with around 0.97% in the top ten. V dropped 4 bases and J dropped 4; count of bases not matched to a gene: 4. This CDR3 region has 15 residues. The table lists this clonotype with many counts. Sorted cells numbering roughly 19,000 to 1,100,000, with 10%, 30% or 50% RNA, yielded the naive CD8 libraries. Sorting selected naive CD8 T cells with a CD8+CD4-CCR7+CD45RA+ phenotype.

The genes are TRBV12-3 or TRBV12-4 and TRBJ2-5; TRBD1 matches at 12 bases. This receptor was taken from a human donor in good health. Some libraries in this study had Jurkat cell RNA spiked in. Sequencing was done on a sample of naive CD8+ T cells from blood, with Jurkat cell RNA spiked in. Documented subset: FACS-sorted CD8+CD4-CCR7+CD45RA+ naive T cells. The CDR3 region is CASSWDRGQGETQYF. CDR3 DNA sequence: TGTGCCAGCAGTTGGGACAGGGGGCAGGGAGAGACCCAGTACTTC.